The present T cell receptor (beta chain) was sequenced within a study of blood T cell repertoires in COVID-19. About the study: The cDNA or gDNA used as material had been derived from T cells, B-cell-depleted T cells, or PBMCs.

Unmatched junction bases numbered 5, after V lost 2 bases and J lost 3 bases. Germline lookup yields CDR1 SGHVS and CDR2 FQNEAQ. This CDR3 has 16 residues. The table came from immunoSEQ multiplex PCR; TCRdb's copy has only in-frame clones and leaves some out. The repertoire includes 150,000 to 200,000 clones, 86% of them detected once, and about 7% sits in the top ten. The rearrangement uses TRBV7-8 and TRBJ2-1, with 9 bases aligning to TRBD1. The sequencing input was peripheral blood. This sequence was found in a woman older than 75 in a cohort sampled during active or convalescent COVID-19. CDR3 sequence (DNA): TGTGCCAGCAGCTTAACCCGGGACAGGGACTACAATGAGCAGTTCTTC. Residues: CASSLTRDRDYNEQFF. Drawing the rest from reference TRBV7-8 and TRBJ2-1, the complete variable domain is GAGVSQSPRYKVAKRGQDVALRCDPISGHVSLFWYQQALGQGPEFLTYFQNEAQLDKSGLPSDRFFAERPEGSVSTLKIQRTQQEDSAVYLCASSLTRDRDYNEQFFGPGTRLTVL.